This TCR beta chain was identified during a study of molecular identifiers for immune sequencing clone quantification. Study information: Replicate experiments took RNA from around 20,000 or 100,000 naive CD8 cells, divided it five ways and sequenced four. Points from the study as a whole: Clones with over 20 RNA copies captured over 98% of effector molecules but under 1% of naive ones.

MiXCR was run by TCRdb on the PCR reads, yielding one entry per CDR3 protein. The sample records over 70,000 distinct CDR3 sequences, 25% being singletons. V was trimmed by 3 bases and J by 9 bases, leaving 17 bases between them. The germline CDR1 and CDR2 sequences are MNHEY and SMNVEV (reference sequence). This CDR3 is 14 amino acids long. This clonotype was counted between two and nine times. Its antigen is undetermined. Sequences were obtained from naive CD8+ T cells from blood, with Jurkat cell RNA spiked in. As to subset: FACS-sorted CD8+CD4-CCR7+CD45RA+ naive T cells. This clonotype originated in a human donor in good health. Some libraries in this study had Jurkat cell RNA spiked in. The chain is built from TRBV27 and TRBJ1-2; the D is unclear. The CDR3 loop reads CASSFGTELWRYTF. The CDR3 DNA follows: TGTGCCAGCAGTTTTGGTACAGAACTATGGCGCTACACCTTC.